This record looks at one T cell receptor beta chain sequence and its context. The entry originates in a study of glioma-infiltrating T cells after dendritic cell vaccination. Study-level background: Samples are from glioblastoma patients in Phase I and II dendritic cell vaccine trials.

Sample time point: after dendritic cell vaccination, including at tumor progression/relapse. Blood PBMC samples: pre-vaccination, two weeks post third vaccination, and at tumor progression. CDR3 size: 17 residues. From germline, CDR1 is MGHDK and CDR2 SYGVNS. V lost 6 bases and J 1 base, leaving 21 bases between the germline ends. Repertoires were generated with immunoSEQ multiplex PCR, while TCRdb's copy carries only in-frame clones and drops some. The sample has approximately 93,000 clones, around 85% seen once. This chain connects TRBV25-1 to TRBJ1-2; TRBD1 is a possible D gene (6 bases). The TCR comes from a human donor with glioblastoma. Sequences were derived from blood, sampled after dendritic cell vaccination. CDR3 nucleotides: TGTGCCAGCAGCGGGGTAGTAATCGGGACAAGTAACTATGGCTACACCTTC. Protein: CASSGVVIGTSNYGYTF.